A selection of T cell receptor beta chains follows, all from one sample in a study of blood T cells in healthy people across ages. TCRdb re-called the 5' RACE reads with MiXCR, one entry per CDR3 protein. The sample includes over a million distinct CDR3 sequences, 35% to 50% of them seen just once. The sample taken for sequencing was blood. The receptors come from a woman aged 60-70 years in good health. The CDR3 runs from the conserved cysteine through the conserved F or W. Fields, in order: clone size, J gene, V gene, D gene, CDR3 protein, CDR3 DNA. A D gene is named only where the DNA matches it firmly. Clone size appears in some rows only: once, few, many, or a class for an expanded clone.

.	TRBJ2-1	TRBV30	TRBD2	CAWSRPSGNNEQFF	TGTGCCTGGAGTCGGCCTAGCGGTAACAATGAGCAGTTCTTC
.	TRBJ2-1	TRBV6-5	.	CASSYYEGRSEQFF	TGTGCCAGCAGTTACTATGAGGGTCGAAGTGAGCAGTTCTTC
few	TRBJ2-7	TRBV11-2	TRBD2	CASSLAGGLAPYEQYF	TGTGCCAGCAGCTTAGCGGGAGGGTTGGCCCCCTACGAGCAGTACTTC
.	TRBJ2-1	TRBV18	TRBD2	CASSLREEGYHNEQFF	TGTGCCAGCTCGCTACGGGAGGAGGGGTATCACAATGAGCAGTTCTTC
.	TRBJ2-3	TRBV20-1	TRBD2	CSTQKPGGGGDTQYF	TGCAGTACTCAGAAGCCCGGGGGGGGAGGGGATACGCAGTATTTT
few	TRBJ2-1	TRBV10-1	TRBD2	CASSESLAGLNEQFF	TGCGCCAGCAGTGAGTCCCTAGCGGGGCTTAATGAGCAGTTCTTC
.	TRBJ2-5	TRBV2	.	CASIKGRGQETQYF	TGTGCCAGCATCAAGGGGCGGGGCCAAGAGACCCAGTACTTC
few	TRBJ1-1	TRBV15	.	CATSTGGQLNTEAFF	TGTGCCACCAGCACCGGGGGCCAACTGAACACTGAAGCTTTCTTT
.	TRBJ1-2	TRBV28	TRBD1	CASSFRDRGLDGYTF	TGTGCCAGCAGTTTTAGGGACAGGGGGCTAGATGGCTACACCTTC
.	TRBJ2-1	TRBV7-9	TRBD1	CASSSTGTGASEQFF	TGTGCCAGCAGCTCAACCGGGACAGGGGCCAGTGAGCAGTTCTTC
.	TRBJ2-1	TRBV5-6	.	CASSLGSRQFF	TGTGCCAGCAGCTTGGGGTCTCGGCAGTTCTTC
.	TRBJ2-3	TRBV6-1	TRBD1	CASRYRQGAPDTQYF	TGTGCCAGCAGATACCGACAGGGCGCTCCGGATACGCAGTATTTT
.	TRBJ1-5	TRBV29-1	.	CSGPRKGGGNQPQHF	TGCAGCGGCCCCCGAAAGGGGGGCGGTAATCAGCCCCAGCATTTT
.	TRBJ2-3	TRBV6-1	TRBD1	CASRWGTGNTDTQYF	TGTGCCAGCAGATGGGGGACAGGAAACACAGATACGCAGTATTTT
.	TRBJ2-1	TRBV6-1	TRBD2	CASRGTVGTSGYNEQFF	TGTGCCAGCAGGGGCACCGTTGGGACTAGCGGATACAATGAGCAGTTCTTC
.	TRBJ2-3	TRBV20-1	TRBD2	CSARGTSALTDTQYF	TGCAGTGCTAGGGGTACTAGCGCCCTCACAGATACGCAGTATTTT
.	TRBJ2-3	TRBV27	.	CASSTQGRPSTDTQYF	TGTGCCAGCAGTACGCAGGGCCGCCCTAGCACAGATACGCAGTATTTT
.	TRBJ2-5	TRBV20-1	.	CSVGRVEETQYF	TGCAGTGTGGGCAGGGTAGAAGAGACCCAGTACTTC
.	TRBJ2-5	TRBV20-1	TRBD2	CSAEPSGRYNEQYF	TGCAGTGCGGAACCTAGCGGGAGGTATAATGAGCAGTACTTC
.	TRBJ2-3	TRBV28	TRBD2	CASSLAVASTDTQYF	TGTGCCAGCAGTCTAGCGGTAGCTAGCACAGATACGCAGTATTTT
.	TRBJ2-5	TRBV11-2	.	CASSLDHTRAGETQYF	TGTGCCAGCAGCTTAGATCATACAAGGGCTGGGGAGACCCAGTACTTC
.	TRBJ2-1	TRBV7-8	TRBD2	CASSLASGRVDEQFF	TGTGCCAGCAGCTTAGCTAGCGGGAGGGTCGACGAGCAGTTCTTC
few	TRBJ1-2	TRBV2	.	CASSASWGNYGYTF	TGTGCCAGCAGTGCCTCGTGGGGAAACTATGGCTACACCTTC
.	TRBJ1-1	TRBV7-3	TRBD1	CASSLTLRDSGLNTEAFF	TGTGCCAGCAGCTTAACGTTAAGGGACAGTGGTTTGAACACTGAAGCTTTCTTT
.	TRBJ2-7	TRBV20-1	TRBD2	CNARDAVAGDNEQYF	TGCAATGCTAGAGATGCGGTAGCGGGAGATAACGAGCAGTACTTC
many	TRBJ2-7	TRBV28	TRBD2	CASSLIGLAGRQYF	TGTGCCAGCAGTTTAATTGGACTAGCGGGAAGGCAGTACTTC
few	TRBJ2-7	TRBV20-1	.	CSARVPGVDSEQYF	TGCAGTGCTAGGGTTCCGGGAGTGGATTCCGAGCAGTACTTC
once	TRBJ1-4	TRBV20-1	.	CSAYDQGPGEKLFF	TGCAGTGCTTACGATCAGGGGCCAGGGGAAAAACTGTTTTTT
.	TRBJ2-3	TRBV9	.	CASSVEGSLVDTQYF	TGTGCCAGCAGCGTAGAGGGTAGCTTGGTAGATACGCAGTATTTT
.	TRBJ2-7	TRBV5-6	.	CASSLGRGLATYEQYF	TGTGCCAGCAGCTTGGGTAGGGGCCTAGCCACCTACGAGCAGTACTTC
few	TRBJ2-1	TRBV29-1	.	CSVAAGQEFF	TGCAGCGTTGCGGCGGGGCAGGAGTTCTTC
few	TRBJ1-2	TRBV24-1	.	CATSAGSGNYGYTF	TGTGCCACCTCCGCGGGCTCCGGTAACTATGGCTACACCTTC
.	TRBJ1-6	TRBV20-1	TRBD1	CSARDRRTGWNNSPLHF	TGCAGTGCTAGAGATCGTCGGACAGGGTGGAATAATTCACCCCTCCACTTT
.	TRBJ1-1	TRBV6-5	.	CASRTWDTEAFF	TGTGCCAGCAGAACGTGGGATACTGAAGCTTTCTTT
.	TRBJ2-1	TRBV10-3	TRBD2	CAIRLSGSSYNEQFF	TGTGCCATCAGACTAAGCGGGAGCTCCTACAATGAGCAGTTCTTC